This T cell receptor (beta chain) was captured in a study of cytomegalovirus exposure and HLA in healthy donors. Amplification used 60 Vbeta primers and 13 Jbeta primers. The assay was immunoSEQ multiplex PCR, and TCRdb's table has in-frame clones only and misses some. The table has approximately 32,000 clones, approximately 91% seen once; the top ten hold approximately 2.4%. CDR3 length: 16 residues. Germline CDR1 and CDR2: MGHRA and YSYEKL. Trimming stripped 4 bases from V and 8 bases from J, with 23 bases between. Regarding the study as a whole: TRBV6-2, TRBV6-3 and other indistinguishable V segments were excluded. The records held CMV serostatus as the only immune exposure information.

This clone was seen just once. Its antigen is undetermined. This receptor was taken from a woman aged 18-30 years in good health and CMV-seronegative. Sequencing used PBMCs. This rearrangement joins TRBV4-1 to TRBJ1-1; D call uncertain. In DNA form, the CDR3 reads TGCGCCAGCAGCCTGCGAACCCTTTCCCGGTACGCAGAAGCTTTCTTT. Translating it yields CASSLRTLSRYAEAFF.